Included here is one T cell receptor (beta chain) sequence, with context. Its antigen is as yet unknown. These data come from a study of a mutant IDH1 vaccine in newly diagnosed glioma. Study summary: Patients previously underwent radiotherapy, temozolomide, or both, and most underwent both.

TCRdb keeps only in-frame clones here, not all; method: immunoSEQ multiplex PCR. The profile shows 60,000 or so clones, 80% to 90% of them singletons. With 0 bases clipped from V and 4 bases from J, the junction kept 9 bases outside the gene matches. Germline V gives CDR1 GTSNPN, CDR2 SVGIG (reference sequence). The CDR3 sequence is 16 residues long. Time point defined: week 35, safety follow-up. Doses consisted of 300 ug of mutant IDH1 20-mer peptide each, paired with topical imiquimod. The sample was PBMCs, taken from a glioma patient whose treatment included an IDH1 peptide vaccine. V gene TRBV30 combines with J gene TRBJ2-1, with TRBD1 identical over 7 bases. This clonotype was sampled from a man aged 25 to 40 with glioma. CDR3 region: CAWSVGDRRQYNEQFF. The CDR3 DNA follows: TGTGCCTGGAGTGTAGGGGACAGACGCCAATACAATGAGCAGTTCTTC.